The clone carrying this T cell receptor (beta chain) was counted only a few times. Its specificity is unknown. This record belongs to a study of shared clonotypes between healthy human individuals. The CDR3 contains 14 residues. V was shortened by 0 bases and J by 6 bases, with 11 bases between the two germline ends. CDR1 is SEHNR, CDR2 FQNEAQ, per germline (reference sequence). Study conclusions and caveats: Clonotypes that were shared across a few donors made up around 5% of naive CD4 clonotypes.

In the sorted-subset replicate PCRs, around 220 ng DNA, 30,000 or so T cell genomes, was used. The protocol was immunoSEQ multiplex PCR, while the TCRdb copy is restricted to in-frame clones and leaves out a portion. This repertoire shows more than 400,000 clones, about 95% found once; its top ten account for about 0.064%. The sequenced sample consisted of naive CD4+ T cells sorted from blood. Documented subset: CD45RA+ positively selected. The receptor's source is a woman aged 30 to 39 in good health. The J gene is TRBJ1-1, the V gene TRBV7-9; D is possibly TRBD1 (6 bases). CDR3 loop: CASSLAQGLPEAFF. As DNA, the CDR3 is TGTGCCAGCAGCTTAGCACAGGGTCTTCCTGAAGCTTTCTTT.